The clone carrying this T cell receptor beta chain was observed at least ten times. Its antigen remains unknown. This sample is part of a study of human T cells and chemical hapten exposure. Time point given: patch test 2, 6 weeks after DPC sensitization. The treatment was: therapeutic diphenylcyclopropenone sensitization with weekly scalp DPC. TCRdb fed the RACE reads into MiXCR, producing one record per CDR3 protein. The data contain about 110,000 distinct CDR3 sequences, 9.2% of them singletons. General study points: Large CDR3 similarity clusters arose significantly more often from expanded TCRs than from controls.

The starting material was whole blood, obtained in connection with sensitization to the hapten diphenylcyclopropenone (DPC). The sequence came from a woman aged 40-49 years with alopecia areata. Some clones in this sample may be carry-over from other donors' samples.

The CDR3 protein is CASRRDANTEAFF. CDR3 sequence (DNA): TGTGCCAGCAGAAGGGACGCCAACACTGAAGCTTTCTTT. This chain connects TRBV2 to TRBJ1-1, with a weak D call TRBD1 (5 bases). V was pared by 6 bases and J by 2 bases, with 10 bases between. In germline, CDR1 is SNHLY, CDR2 FYNNEI. This CDR3 comprises 13 residues. Supplemented by reference TRBV2 and TRBJ1-1, the full variable domain reads EPEVTQTPSHQVTQMGQEVILRCVPISNHLYFYWYRQILGQKVEFLVSFYNNEISEKSEIFDDQFSVERPDGSNFTLKIRSTKLEDSAMYFCASRRDANTEAFFGQGTRLTVV.